This TCR beta chain was captured by sequencing in a study of blood T cell repertoires in COVID-19. At the level of the study: The study drew acute and convalescent COVID-19 samples from the United States, Italy and Spain. T cells, B-cell-depleted T cells, or PBMCs supplied cDNA or gDNA.

The repertoire was sequenced with immunoSEQ multiplex PCR; TCRdb's copy has only in-frame clones and lacks some. This table has tens of thousands of clones, around nine tenths appearing once. Germline V CDR1 and CDR2: SGHNT, YYREEE (reference sequence). This CDR3 has 14 residues. The V gene lost 5 bases and the J gene lost 9 bases, with 18 bases spanning the gap. This clone was counted a single time. The sequence was obtained from a woman of 80 years or more with acute or convalescent COVID-19. Sequences were obtained from peripheral blood. The chain links TRBV5-4 to TRBJ2-1; unclear D gene. The CDR3 here is CASSPSLGSAEQFF. CDR3 in DNA: TGTGCCAGCAGTCCCAGCCTAGGTTCGGCTGAGCAGTTCTTC.